In its sample, the clone carrying this TCR beta chain was seen many times. The sorted Tregs were CD4+CD25+CD127-/low cells. Via MiXCR, TCRdb re-called the 5' RACE reads, giving one row per CDR3 protein. The sample lists fewer than 12,000 distinct CDR3 sequences; roughly 17% were seen once. V lost 0 bases and J lost 3; bases outside the gene matches: 12. Germline V CDR1 and CDR2: DFQATT, SNEGSKA (reference sequence). The CDR3 loop spans 17 amino acids. The rearrangement joins TRBV20-1 to TRBJ2-3, with TRBD2 identical over 7 bases. The receptor comes from a female donor with breast cancer. The sequencing sample was made of Tregs sorted from a lymph node. CDR3 protein: CSARDGTREPRTDTQYF. The DNA of the CDR3 is TGCAGTGCTAGAGATGGGACGCGGGAGCCGCGTACAGATACGCAGTATTTT.